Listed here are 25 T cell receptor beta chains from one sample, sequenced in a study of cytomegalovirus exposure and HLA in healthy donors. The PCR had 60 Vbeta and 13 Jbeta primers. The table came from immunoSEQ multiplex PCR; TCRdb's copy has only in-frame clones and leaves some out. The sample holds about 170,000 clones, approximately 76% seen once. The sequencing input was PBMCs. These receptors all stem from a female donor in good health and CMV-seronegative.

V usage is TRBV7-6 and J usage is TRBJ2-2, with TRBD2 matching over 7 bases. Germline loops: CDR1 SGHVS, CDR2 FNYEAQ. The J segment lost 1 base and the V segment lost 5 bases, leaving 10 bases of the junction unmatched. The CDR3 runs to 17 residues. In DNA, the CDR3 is TGTGCCAGCAGCCCTCACCCCAGCGGGGTGAACACCGGGGAGCTGTTTTTT. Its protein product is CASSPHPSGVNTGELFF.

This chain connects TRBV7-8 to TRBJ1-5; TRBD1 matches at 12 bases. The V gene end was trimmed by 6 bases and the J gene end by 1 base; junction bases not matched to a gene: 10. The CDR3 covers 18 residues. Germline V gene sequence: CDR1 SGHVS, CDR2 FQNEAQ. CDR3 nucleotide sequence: TGTGCCAGCAGTAAAGCCGGGACAGGGGGCGCGAGCAATCAGCCCCAGCATTTT. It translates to CASSKAGTGGASNQPQHF.

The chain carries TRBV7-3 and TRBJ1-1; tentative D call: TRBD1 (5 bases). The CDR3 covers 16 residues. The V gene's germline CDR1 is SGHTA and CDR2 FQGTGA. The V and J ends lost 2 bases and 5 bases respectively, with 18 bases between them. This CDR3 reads CASSLYRGMGGTEAFF. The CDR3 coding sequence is TGTGCCAGCAGCTTATATCGGGGGATGGGTGGTACTGAAGCTTTCTTT. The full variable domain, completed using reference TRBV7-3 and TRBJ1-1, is GAGVSQTPSNKVTEKGKYVELRCDPISGHTALYWYRQSLGQGPEFLIYFQGTGAADDSGLPNDRFFAVRPEGSVSTLKIQRTERGDSAVYLCASSLYRGMGGTEAFFGQGTRLTVV.

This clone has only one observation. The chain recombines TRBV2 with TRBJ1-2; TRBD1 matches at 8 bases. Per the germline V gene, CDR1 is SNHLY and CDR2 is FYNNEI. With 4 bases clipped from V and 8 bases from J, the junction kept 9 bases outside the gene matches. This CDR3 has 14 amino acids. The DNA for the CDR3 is TGTGCCAGCAGTGCGGACAGGGTTCCGGGAGGCTACACCTTC. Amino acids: CASSADRVPGGYTF.

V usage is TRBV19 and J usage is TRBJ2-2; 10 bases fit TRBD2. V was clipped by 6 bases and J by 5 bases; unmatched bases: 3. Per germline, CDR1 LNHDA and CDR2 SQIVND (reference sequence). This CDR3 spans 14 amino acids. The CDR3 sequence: CASRAGGRTGELFF. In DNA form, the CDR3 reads TGTGCCAGTAGAGCGGGGGGGCGGACCGGGGAGCTGTTTTTT. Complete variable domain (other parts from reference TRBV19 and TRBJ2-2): DGGITQSPKYLFRKEGQNVTLSCEQNLNHDAMYWYRQDPGQGLRLIYYSQIVNDFQKGDIAEGYSVSREKKESFPLTVTSAQKNPTAFYLCASRAGGRTGELFFGEGSRLTVL.

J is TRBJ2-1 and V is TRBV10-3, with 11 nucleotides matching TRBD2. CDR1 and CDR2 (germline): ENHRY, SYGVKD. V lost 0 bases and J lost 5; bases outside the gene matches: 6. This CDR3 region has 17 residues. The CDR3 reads CAISESSGRAWDNEQFF. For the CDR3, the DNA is TGTGCCATCAGTGAGTCTAGCGGGAGGGCCTGGGACAATGAGCAGTTCTTC.

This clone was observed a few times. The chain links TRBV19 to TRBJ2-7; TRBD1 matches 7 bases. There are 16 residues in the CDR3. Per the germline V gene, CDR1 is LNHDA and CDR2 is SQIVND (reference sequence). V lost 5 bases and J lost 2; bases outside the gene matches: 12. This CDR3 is CASSASLGQKPYEQYF. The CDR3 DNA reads TGTGCCAGTAGTGCCTCCTTGGGACAGAAGCCCTACGAGCAGTACTTC.

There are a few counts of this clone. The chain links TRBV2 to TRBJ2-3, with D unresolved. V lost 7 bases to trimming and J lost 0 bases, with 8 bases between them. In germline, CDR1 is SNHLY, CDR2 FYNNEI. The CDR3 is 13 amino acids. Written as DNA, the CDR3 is TGTGCCAGCAACAGAGCTAGCACAGATACGCAGTATTTT. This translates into CASNRASTDTQYF.

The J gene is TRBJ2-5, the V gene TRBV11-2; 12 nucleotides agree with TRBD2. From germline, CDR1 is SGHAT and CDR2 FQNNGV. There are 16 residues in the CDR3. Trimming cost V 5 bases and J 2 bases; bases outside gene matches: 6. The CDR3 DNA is TGTGCCAGCAGCGTAGGACTAGCGGGGAAACAAGAGACCCAGTACTTC. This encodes CASSVGLAGKQETQYF.

In DNA form, the CDR3 reads TGCAGCGTTTTCTCAGGGGGATCGGGTGGCTACACCTTC. It translates to CSVFSGGSGGYTF. This chain uses TRBV29-1 with TRBJ1-2; 7 positions match TRBD1. The CDR3 contains 13 residues. Per germline, CDR1 SQVTM and CDR2 ANQGSEA. V gave up 5 bases and J gave up 7 bases; unmatched junction bases: 10. Looking up the rest from reference TRBV29-1 and TRBJ1-2 gives the full variable domain: SAVISQKPSRDICQRGTSLTIQCQVDSQVTMMFWYRQQPGQSLTLIATANQGSEATYESGFVIDKFPISRPNLTFSTLTVSNMSPEDSSIYLCSVFSGGSGGYTFGSGTRLTVV.

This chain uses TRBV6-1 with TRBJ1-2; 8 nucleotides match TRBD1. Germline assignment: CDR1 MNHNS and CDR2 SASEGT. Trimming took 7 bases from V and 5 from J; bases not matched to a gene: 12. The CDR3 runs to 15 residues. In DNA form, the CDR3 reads TGTGCCAGCACTACAATACAGGGGGGGGTGTATGGCTACACCTTC. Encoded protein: CASTTIQGGVYGYTF.

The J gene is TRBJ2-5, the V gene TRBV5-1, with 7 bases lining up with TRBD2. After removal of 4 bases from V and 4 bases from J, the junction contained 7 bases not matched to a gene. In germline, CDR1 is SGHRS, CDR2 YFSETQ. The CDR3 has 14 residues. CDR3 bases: TGCGCCAGCAGCCCCCAGGTAGCGGGAGAGACCCAGTACTTC. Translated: CASSPQVAGETQYF. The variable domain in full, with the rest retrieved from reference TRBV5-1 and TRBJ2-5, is KAGVTQTPRYLIKTRGQQVTLSCSPISGHRSVSWYQQTPGQGLQFLFEYFSETQRNKGNFPGRFSGRQFSNSRSEMNVSTLELGDSALYLCASSPQVAGETQYFGPGTRLLVL.

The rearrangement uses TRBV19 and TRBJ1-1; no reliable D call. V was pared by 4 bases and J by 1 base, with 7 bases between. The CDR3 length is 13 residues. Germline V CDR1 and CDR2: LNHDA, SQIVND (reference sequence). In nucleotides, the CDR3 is TGTGCCAGTAGTACCCACAAGAACACTGAAGCTTTCTTT. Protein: CASSTHKNTEAFF.

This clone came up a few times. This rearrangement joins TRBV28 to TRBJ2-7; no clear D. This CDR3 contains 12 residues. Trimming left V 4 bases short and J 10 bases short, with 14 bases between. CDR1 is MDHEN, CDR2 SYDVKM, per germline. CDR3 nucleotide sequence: TGTGCCAGCAGTTCCCCCGCGGTCGAACAGTACTTC. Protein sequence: CASSSPAVEQYF. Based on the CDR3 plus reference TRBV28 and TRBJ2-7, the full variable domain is DVKVTQSSRYLVKRTGEKVFLECVQDMDHENMFWYRQDPGLGLRLIYFSYDVKMKEKGDIPEGYSVSREKKERFSLILESASTNQTSMYLCASSSPAVEQYFGPGTRLTVT.

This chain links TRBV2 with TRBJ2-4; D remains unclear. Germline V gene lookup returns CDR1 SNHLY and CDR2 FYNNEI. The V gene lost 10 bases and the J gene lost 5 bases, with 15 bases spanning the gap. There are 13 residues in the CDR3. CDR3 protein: CATSAEYQNIQYF. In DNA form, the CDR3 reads TGTGCCACTTCGGCGGAGTACCAAAACATTCAGTACTTC.

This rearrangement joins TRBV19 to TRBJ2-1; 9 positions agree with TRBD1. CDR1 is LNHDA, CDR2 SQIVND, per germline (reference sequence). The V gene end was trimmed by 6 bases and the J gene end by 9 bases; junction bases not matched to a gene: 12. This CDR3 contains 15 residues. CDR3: CASSTNSGQGGEQFF. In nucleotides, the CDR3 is TGTGCCAGTAGCACAAACTCGGGACAGGGTGGTGAGCAGTTCTTC.

CDR3 residues: CASSLRTGVLNTEAFF. DNA for the CDR3: TGTGCCAGTAGCCTCCGGACAGGGGTTCTGAACACTGAAGCTTTCTTT. This chain links TRBV19 with TRBJ1-1; 9 nucleotides align to TRBD1. The V gene's germline CDR1 is LNHDA and CDR2 SQIVND (reference sequence). The ends lost 6 bases at V and 0 bases at J; junction bases unmatched: 8. The length of the CDR3 is 16 residues.

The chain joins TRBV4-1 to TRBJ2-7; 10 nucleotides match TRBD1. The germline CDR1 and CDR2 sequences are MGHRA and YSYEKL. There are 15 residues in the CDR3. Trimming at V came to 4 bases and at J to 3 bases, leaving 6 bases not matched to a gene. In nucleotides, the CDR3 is TGCGCCAGCAGCCTCCGGGACAGGGGCTACTACGAGCAGTACTTC. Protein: CASSLRDRGYYEQYF.

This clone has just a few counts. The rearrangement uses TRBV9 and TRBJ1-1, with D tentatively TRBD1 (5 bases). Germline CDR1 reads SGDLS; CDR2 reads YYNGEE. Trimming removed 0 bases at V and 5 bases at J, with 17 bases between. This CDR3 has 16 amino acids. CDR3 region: CASSVVGGGRGTEAFF. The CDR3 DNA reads TGTGCCAGCAGCGTAGTTGGGGGGGGAAGAGGAACTGAAGCTTTCTTT.

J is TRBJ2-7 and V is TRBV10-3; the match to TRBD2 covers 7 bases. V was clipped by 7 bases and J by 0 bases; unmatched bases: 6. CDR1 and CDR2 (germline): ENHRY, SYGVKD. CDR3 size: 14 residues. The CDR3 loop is CAITLSGDSYEQYF. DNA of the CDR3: TGTGCCATCACCTTAAGCGGGGACTCCTACGAGCAGTACTTC.

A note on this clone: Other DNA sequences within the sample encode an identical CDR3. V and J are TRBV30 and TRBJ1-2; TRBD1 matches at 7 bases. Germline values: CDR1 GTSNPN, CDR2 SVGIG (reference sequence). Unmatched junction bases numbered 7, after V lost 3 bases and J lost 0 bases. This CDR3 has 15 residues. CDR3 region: CAWSYETGSNYGYTF. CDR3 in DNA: TGTGCCTGGAGCTACGAGACAGGGTCTAACTATGGCTACACCTTC.

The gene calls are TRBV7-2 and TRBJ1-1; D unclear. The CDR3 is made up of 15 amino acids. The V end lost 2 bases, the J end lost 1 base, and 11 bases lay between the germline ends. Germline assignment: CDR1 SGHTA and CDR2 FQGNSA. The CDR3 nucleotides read TGTGCCAGCAGCTTATATACCACAGCGAACACTGAAGCTTTCTTT. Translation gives CASSLYTTANTEAFF.

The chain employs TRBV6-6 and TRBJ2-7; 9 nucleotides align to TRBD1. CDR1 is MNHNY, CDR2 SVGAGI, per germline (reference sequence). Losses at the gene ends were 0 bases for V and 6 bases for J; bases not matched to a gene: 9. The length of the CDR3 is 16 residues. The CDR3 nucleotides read TGTGCCAGCAGTTACTCGGGGGGACAGGGCGGCTCCGAGCAGTACTTC. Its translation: CASSYSGGQGGSEQYF.

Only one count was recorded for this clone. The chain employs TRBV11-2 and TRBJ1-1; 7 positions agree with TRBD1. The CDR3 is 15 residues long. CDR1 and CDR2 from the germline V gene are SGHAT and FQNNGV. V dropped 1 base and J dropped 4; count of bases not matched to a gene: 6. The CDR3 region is CASSLAGQVSTEAFF. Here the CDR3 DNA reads TGTGCCAGCAGCTTAGCCGGACAGGTCAGCACTGAAGCTTTCTTT.

The DNA of the CDR3 is TGCGCCAGCAGCTTGAAGTCGGCGGGGGCCTTCACAGATACGCAGTATTTT. This codes for CASSLKSAGAFTDTQYF. The chain combines TRBV5-1 with TRBJ2-3, with TRBD2 as a possible D gene (7 bases). Deletions cut 1 base from V and 2 bases from J, with 17 bases between. Germline-derived CDR1 and CDR2 are SGHRS and YFSETQ. The CDR3 consists of 17 residues.